This paragraph reports one TCR beta chain. The data are from a study of blood T cell repertoires in COVID-19. Germline lookup yields CDR1 LNHDA and CDR2 SQIVND (reference sequence). The V end was cut by 4 bases, the J end by 0 bases, with 10 bases between. The CDR3 runs to 15 residues. Some clones are missing from TCRdb's copy, which holds only in-frame ones; the method was immunoSEQ multiplex PCR. The data hold 450,000 to 500,000 clones, with approximately 83% observed a single time. Specimen: peripheral blood. This TCR came from a human donor in a cohort sampled during active COVID-19. V is TRBV19 and J is TRBJ1-3; a weak D match, TRBD1 (6 bases). The DNA for the CDR3 is TGTGCCAGTAGTAAGGACAGCCGCTCTGGAAACACCATATATTTT. Residues: CASSKDSRSGNTIYF.